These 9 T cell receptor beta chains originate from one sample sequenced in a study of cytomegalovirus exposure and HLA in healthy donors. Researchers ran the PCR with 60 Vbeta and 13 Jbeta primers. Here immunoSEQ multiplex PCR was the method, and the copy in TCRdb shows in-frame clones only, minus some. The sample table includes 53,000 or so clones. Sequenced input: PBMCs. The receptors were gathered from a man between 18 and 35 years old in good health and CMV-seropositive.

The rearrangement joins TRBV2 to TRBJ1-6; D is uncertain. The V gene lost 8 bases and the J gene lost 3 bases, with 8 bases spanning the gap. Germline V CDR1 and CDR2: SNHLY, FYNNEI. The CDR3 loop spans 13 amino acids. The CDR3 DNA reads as TGTGCCAGCTGCGCTTTCTATAATTCACCCCTCCACTTT. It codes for CASCAFYNSPLHF.

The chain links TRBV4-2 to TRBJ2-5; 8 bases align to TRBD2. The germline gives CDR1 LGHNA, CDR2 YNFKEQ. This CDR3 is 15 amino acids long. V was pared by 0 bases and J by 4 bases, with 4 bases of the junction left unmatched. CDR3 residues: CASSQDQTSGETQYF. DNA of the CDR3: TGTGCCAGCAGCCAAGACCAAACTAGCGGAGAGACCCAGTACTTC.

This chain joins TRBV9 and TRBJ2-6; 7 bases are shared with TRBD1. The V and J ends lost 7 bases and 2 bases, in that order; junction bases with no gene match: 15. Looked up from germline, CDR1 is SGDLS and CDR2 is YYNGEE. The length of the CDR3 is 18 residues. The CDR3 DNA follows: TGTGCCAGCGGTAATAACAGGGGAGTACCTCCTGGGGCCAACGTCCTGACTTTC. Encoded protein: CASGNNRGVPPGANVLTF.

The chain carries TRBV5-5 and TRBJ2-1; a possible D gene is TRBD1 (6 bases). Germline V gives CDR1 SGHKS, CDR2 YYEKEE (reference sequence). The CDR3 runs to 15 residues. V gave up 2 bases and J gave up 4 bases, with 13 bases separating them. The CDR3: CASSFRQVPYNEQFF. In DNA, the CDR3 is TGTGCCAGCAGCTTTAGACAGGTCCCGTACAATGAGCAGTTCTTC.

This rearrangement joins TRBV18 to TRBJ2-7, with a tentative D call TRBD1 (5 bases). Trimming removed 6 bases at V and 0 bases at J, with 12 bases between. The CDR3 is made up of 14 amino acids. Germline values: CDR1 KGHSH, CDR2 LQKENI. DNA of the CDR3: TGTGCCAGCTCCTCGGCAGGACACTCCTACGAGCAGTACTTC. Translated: CASSSAGHSYEQYF.

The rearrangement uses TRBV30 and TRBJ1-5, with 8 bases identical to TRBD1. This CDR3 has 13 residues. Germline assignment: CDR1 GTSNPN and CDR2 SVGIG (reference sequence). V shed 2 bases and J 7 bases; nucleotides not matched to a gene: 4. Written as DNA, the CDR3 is TGTGCCTGGAGTAGGCAGGGGGCCCAGCCCCAGCATTTT. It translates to CAWSRQGAQPQHF.

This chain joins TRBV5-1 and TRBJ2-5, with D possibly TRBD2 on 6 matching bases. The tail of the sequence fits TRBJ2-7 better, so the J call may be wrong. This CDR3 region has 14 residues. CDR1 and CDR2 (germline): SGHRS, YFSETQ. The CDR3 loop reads CASSLGVSGYEQYF. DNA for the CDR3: TGCGCCAGCAGCTTGGGTGTTAGCGGCTACGAGCAGTACTTC.

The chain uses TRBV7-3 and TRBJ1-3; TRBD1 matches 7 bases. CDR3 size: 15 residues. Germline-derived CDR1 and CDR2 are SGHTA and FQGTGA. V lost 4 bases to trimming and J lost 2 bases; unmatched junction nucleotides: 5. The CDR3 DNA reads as TGTGCCAGCAGCTATGGGACAGCCCCTGGAAACACCATATATTTT. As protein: CASSYGTAPGNTIYF.

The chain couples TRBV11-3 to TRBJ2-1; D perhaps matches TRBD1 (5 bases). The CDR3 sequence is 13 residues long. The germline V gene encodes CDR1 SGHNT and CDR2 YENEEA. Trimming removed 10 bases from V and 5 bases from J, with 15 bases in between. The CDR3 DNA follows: TGTGCCATCTCACCAAGGGGCGACAATGAGCAGTTCTTC. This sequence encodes CAISPRGDNEQFF.